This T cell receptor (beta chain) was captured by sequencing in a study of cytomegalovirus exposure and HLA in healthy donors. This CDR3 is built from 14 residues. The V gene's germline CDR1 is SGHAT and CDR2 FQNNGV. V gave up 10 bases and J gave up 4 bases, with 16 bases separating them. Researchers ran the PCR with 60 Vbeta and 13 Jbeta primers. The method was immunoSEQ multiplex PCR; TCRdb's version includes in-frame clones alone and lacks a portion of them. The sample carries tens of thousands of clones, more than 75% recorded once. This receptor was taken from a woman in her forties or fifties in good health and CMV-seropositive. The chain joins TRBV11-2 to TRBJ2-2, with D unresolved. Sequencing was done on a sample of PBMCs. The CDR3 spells CATTDWSITGELFF. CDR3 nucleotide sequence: TGTGCCACGACTGACTGGTCTATCACCGGGGAGCTGTTTTTT.